This entry lists 9 T cell receptor beta chains sequenced from one sample in a study of identical twins. Using its own MiXCR run on the 5' RACE reads, TCRdb lists one record per CDR3 protein. The data show 250,000 or so distinct CDR3 sequences, approximately 8% seen once. The same data also went into a second study, on yellow fever vaccine responses in identical twins.

Sequencing was carried out using CD8+ T cells sorted from blood. Every receptor here comes from a woman aged 18-29 years in good health.

This clonotype occurred many times. V is TRBV7-9 and J is TRBJ2-1, with 8 bases lining up with TRBD1. The CDR3 spans 17 residues. CDR1 and CDR2 from the germline V gene are SEHNR and FQNEAQ (reference sequence). Trimming cost V 5 bases and J 7 bases; bases outside gene matches: 16. CDR3 residues: CASSPPTRTGSGNEQFF. The CDR3 nucleotides read TGTGCCAGCAGCCCGCCCACCCGGACAGGGTCGGGGAATGAGCAGTTCTTC.

The table lists this clonotype with many counts. The chain is built from TRBV12-3 or TRBV12-4 and TRBJ2-1; tentatively, D is TRBD2 (5 bases). V lost 2 bases, J lost 8 bases, and 13 bases lay in between. This CDR3 spans 14 amino acids. This chain's CDR3 is CASSLLALGDEQFF. CDR3 nucleotide sequence: TGTGCCAGCAGTTTACTCGCTCTGGGAGATGAGCAGTTCTTC.

This clonotype has ten or more counts. The chain combines TRBV4-1 with TRBJ2-7, with D unclear. CDR1 and CDR2 from the germline V gene are MGHRA and YSYEKL. The CDR3 sequence is 13 residues long. Trimming shortened V by 0 bases and J by 7 bases, and 10 bases separated the two germline ends. The CDR3 protein is CASSQDLGWEQYF. As DNA, the CDR3 is TGCGCCAGCAGCCAAGATCTTGGTTGGGAGCAGTACTTC.

The J gene is TRBJ2-5, the V gene TRBV7-9; TRBD2 matches 8 bases. V shed 5 bases and J 6 bases; nucleotides not matched to a gene: 5. Germline lookup yields CDR1 SEHNR and CDR2 FQNEAQ (reference sequence). This CDR3 contains 13 residues. The DNA for the CDR3 is TGTGCCAGCAGCGGAAGCGGGAGTAAGACCCAGTACTTC. Translating gives CASSGSGSKTQYF.

Written as DNA, the CDR3 is TGTGCCAGCAGTTTAGCTCTGTACACAGATACGCAGTATTTT. It yields the protein CASSLALYTDTQYF. This chain uses TRBV12-3 or TRBV12-4 with TRBJ2-3; D remains unclear. The CDR3 is made up of 14 amino acids. V gave up 0 bases and J gave up 2 bases, with 6 bases separating them.

The chain joins TRBV9 to TRBJ2-1; 8 nucleotides line up with TRBD1. The V and J ends lost 3 bases and 4 bases, in that order; junction bases with no gene match: 9. Germline loops: CDR1 SGDLS, CDR2 YYNGEE. CDR3 size: 16 residues. The CDR3 nucleotides are TGTGCCAGCAGCGGGGGCTGGACAGGGACATACAATGAGCAGTTCTTC. This sequence encodes CASSGGWTGTYNEQFF.

The V call is TRBV11-2, the J call TRBJ2-6, with 12 bases that match TRBD1. The CDR3 is 20 amino acids. V shed 7 bases and J 2 bases; nucleotides not matched to a gene: 15. From germline, CDR1 is SGHAT and CDR2 FQNNGV. Here the CDR3 DNA reads TGTGCCAGCACCTTGAGGGTCGGGACAGGGGGCTTCGCTGGGGCCAACGTCCTGACTTTC. Amino acids: CASTLRVGTGGFAGANVLTF.

Only a few counts were recorded for this clonotype. The chain is built from TRBV7-6 and TRBJ2-3; D is uncertain. This CDR3 comprises 16 residues. Trimming shortened V by 4 bases and J by 1 base, and 15 bases separated the two germline ends. CDR1 SGHVS and CDR2 FNYEAQ come from the germline V gene. The CDR3 region is CASSSGSYHGTDTQYF. The CDR3 nucleotides are TGTGCCAGCAGCTCCGGAAGCTACCATGGCACAGATACGCAGTATTTT.

Many counts were recorded for this clonotype. The V call is TRBV4-1, the J call TRBJ1-1, with D perhaps matching TRBD1 (6 bases). Trimming removed 1 base from V and 5 bases from J, with 14 bases in between. The CDR3 has 15 residues. Germline V CDR1 and CDR2: MGHRA, YSYEKL. CDR3 in DNA: TGCGCCAGCAGCCAAGGAAAAGGGGGAAGAACTGAAGCTTTCTTT. Amino acid sequence: CASSQGKGGRTEAFF.